This is a list of T cell receptor beta chains from one sample in a study of cytomegalovirus exposure and HLA in healthy donors. Measured with immunoSEQ multiplex PCR; TCRdb has only the in-frame clones, and not every one. The table lists tens of thousands of clones, approximately 79% of them singletons, with less than 3.5% in the top ten. The sequencing sample was made of PBMCs. These receptors were obtained from a woman aged 25 to 39 in good health and CMV-seronegative. Both conserved end residues are part of each CDR3. A D gene is named only where the DNA matches it firmly. The size of a clone is reported for some rows only, either as once, few or many, or as a class for expanded clones.

v_gene: TRBV27; j_gene: TRBJ1-1; d_gene: -; abundance: -; CDR3nt: TGTGCCAGCAGTATAAGAAATTACATGAACACTGAAGCTTTCTTT; CDR3aa: CASSIRNYMNTEAFF
v_gene: TRBV5-4; j_gene: TRBJ1-2; d_gene: TRBD1; abundance: -; CDR3nt: TGTGCCAGCACCCTCTCTTCAGGGGGCGCAGGCGGCTACACCTTC; CDR3aa: CASTLSSGGAGGYTF
v_gene: TRBV2; j_gene: TRBJ1-1; d_gene: -; abundance: -; CDR3nt: TGTGCCAGCAGCCACCCTTTCAGGAGGAGGACTGAAGCTTTCTTT; CDR3aa: CASSHPFRRRTEAFF
v_gene: TRBV11-3; j_gene: TRBJ2-1; d_gene: TRBD2; abundance: once; CDR3nt: TGTGCCAGCAGCTTAGAAGGGGCGGGTAGCGGGAGTTCCAATGAGCAGTTCTTC; CDR3aa: CASSLEGAGSGSSNEQFF
v_gene: TRBV27; j_gene: TRBJ2-3; d_gene: -; abundance: -; CDR3nt: TGTGCCAGCACAGGGGCAATCACAGATACGCAGTATTTT; CDR3aa: CASTGAITDTQYF
v_gene: TRBV7-9; j_gene: TRBJ2-1; d_gene: -; abundance: few; CDR3nt: TGTGCCAGCAGCTTCGGAGAGGGTGAGCAGTTCTTC; CDR3aa: CASSFGEGEQFF
v_gene: TRBV7-2; j_gene: TRBJ2-1; d_gene: TRBD2; abundance: -; CDR3nt: TGTGCCAGCAGCCTACCTAGCGGGGGCCCCAATGAGCAGTTCTTC; CDR3aa: CASSLPSGGPNEQFF
v_gene: TRBV13; j_gene: TRBJ1-3; d_gene: -; abundance: once; CDR3nt: TGTGCCAGCAGCTTGGGCCCCGCGGGCGTCACCATATATTTT; CDR3aa: CASSLGPAGVTIYF
v_gene: TRBV19; j_gene: TRBJ2-7; d_gene: -; abundance: -; CDR3nt: TGTGCCAGTACAGGGGAAAACGAGCAGTACTTC; CDR3aa: CASTGENEQYF
v_gene: TRBV19; j_gene: TRBJ1-4; d_gene: -; abundance: -; CDR3nt: TGTGCCAGTAGTAACGGTCTCCCTGAAAAACTGTTTTTT; CDR3aa: CASSNGLPEKLFF
v_gene: TRBV7-7; j_gene: TRBJ2-2; d_gene: TRBD1; abundance: -; CDR3nt: TGTGCTAGCAGCCGGGACAGAGCGAACACCGGGGAGCTGTTTTTT; CDR3aa: CASSRDRANTGELFF
v_gene: TRBV5-5; j_gene: TRBJ2-6; d_gene: -; abundance: -; CDR3nt: TGTGCCAGCAGCTTGGGTATATCTGGGGCCAACGTCCTGACTTTC; CDR3aa: CASSLGISGANVLTF
v_gene: TRBV5-1; j_gene: TRBJ2-2; d_gene: TRBD2; abundance: -; CDR3nt: TGCGCCAGCAGCTTAGGACTAGCGGGATCCACAGCGAACACCGGGGAGCTGTTTTTT; CDR3aa: CASSLGLAGSTANTGELFF